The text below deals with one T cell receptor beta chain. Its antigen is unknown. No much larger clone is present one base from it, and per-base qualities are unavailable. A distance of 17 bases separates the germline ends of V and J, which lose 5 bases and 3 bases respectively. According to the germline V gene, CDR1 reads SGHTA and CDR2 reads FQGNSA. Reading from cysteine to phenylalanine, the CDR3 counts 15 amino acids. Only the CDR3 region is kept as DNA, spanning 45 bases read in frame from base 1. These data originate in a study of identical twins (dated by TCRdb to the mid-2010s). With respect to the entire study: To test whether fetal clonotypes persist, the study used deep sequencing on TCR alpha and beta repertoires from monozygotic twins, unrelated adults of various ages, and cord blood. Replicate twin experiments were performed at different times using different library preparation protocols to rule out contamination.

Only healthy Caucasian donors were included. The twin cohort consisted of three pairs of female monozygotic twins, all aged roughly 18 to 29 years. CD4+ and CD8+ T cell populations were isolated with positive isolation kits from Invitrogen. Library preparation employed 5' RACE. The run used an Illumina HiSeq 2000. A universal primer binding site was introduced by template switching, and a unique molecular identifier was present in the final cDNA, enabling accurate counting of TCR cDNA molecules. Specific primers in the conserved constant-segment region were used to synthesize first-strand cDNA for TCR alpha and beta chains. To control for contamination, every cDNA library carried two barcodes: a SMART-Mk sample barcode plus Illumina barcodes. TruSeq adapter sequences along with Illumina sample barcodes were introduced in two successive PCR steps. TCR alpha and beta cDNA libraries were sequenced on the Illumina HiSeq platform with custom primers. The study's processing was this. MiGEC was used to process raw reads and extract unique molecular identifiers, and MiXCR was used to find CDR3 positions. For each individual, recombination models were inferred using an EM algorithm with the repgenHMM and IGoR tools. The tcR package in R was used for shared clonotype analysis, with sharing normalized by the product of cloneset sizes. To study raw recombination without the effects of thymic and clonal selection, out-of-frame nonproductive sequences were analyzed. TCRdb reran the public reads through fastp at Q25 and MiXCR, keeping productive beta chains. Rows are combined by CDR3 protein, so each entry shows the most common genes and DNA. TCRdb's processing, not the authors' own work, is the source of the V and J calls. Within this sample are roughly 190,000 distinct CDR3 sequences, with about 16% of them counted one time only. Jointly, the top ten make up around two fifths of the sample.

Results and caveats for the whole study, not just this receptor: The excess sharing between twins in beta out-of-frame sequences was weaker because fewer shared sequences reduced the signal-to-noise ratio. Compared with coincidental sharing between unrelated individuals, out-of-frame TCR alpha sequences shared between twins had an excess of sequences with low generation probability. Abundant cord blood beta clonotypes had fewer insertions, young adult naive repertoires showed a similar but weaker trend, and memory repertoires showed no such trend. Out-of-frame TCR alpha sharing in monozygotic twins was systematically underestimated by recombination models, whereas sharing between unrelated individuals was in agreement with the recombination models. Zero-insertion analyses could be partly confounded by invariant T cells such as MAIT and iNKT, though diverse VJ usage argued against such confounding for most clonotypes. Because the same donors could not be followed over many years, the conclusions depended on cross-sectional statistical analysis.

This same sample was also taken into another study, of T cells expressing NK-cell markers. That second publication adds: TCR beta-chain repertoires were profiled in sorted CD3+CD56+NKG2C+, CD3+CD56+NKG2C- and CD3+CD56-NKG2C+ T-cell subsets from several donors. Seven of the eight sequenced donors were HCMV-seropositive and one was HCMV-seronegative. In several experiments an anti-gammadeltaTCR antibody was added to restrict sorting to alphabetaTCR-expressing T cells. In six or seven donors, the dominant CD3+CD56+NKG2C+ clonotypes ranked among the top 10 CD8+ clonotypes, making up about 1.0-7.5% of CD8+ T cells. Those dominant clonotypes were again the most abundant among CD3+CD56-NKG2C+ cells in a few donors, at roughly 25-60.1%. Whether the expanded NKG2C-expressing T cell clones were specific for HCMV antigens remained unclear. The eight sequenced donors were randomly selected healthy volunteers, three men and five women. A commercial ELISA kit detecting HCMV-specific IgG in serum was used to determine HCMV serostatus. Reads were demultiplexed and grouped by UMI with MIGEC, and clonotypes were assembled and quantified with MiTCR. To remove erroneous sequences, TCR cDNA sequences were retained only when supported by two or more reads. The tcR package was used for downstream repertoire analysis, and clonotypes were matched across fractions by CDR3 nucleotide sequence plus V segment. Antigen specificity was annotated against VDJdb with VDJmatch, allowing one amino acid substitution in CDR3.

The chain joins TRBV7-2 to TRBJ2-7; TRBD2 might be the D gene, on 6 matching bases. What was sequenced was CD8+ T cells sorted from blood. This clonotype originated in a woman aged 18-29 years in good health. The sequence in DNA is TGTGCCAGCAGCAGAGTTAGCGGAGTGGTCTACGAGCAGTACTTC. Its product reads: CASSRVSGVVYEQYF.